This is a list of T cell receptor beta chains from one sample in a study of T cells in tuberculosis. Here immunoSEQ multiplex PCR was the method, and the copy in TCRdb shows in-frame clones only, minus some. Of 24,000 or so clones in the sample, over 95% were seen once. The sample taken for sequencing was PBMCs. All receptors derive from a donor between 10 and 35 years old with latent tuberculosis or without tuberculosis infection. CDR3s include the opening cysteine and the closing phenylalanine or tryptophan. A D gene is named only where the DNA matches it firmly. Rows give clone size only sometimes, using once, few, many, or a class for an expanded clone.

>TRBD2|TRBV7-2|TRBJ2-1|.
TGTGCCAGCAGCCCTGAGGCGAAGCGGGGGGTCGGTGAGCAGTTCTTC
CASSPEAKRGVGEQFF
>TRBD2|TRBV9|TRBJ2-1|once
TGTGCCAGCAGCCTAGCGGAGTCCTACAATGAGCAGTTCTTC
CASSLAESYNEQFF
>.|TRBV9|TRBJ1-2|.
TGTGCCAGCAGTCCCTCCGGGGACTATGGCTACACCTTC
CASSPSGDYGYTF
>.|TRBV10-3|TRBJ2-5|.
TGTGCCATCAGTGACAGAGAGACCCAGTACTTC
CAISDRETQYF
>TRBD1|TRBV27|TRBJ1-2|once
TGTGCCAGCAGGACGACTCTCGGACAGGGGGCGTATGGCTACACCTTC
CASRTTLGQGAYGYTF
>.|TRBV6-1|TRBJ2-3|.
TGTGCCAGCAGCGAAAGTTCTTCTGCGGGGAACCGAAGGAGGGATACGCAGTATTTT
CASSESSSAGNRRRDTQYF
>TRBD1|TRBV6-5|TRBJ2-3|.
TGTGCCAGCAGTTTACGGACAGGGGGGTCCACAGATACGCAGTATTTT
CASSLRTGGSTDTQYF
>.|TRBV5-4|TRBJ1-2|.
TGTGCCAGCAGCCGGGACTTAAAAGGCTACACCTTC
CASSRDLKGYTF
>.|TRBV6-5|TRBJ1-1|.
TGTGCCAGCAATACCCGGGGGGAGGGGACTGAAGCTTTCTTT
CASNTRGEGTEAFF
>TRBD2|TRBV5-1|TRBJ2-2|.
TGCGCCAGCAGTTCACTAGCGGGGGGGAACACCGGGGAGCTGTTTTTT
CASSSLAGGNTGELFF
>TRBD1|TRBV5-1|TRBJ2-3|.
TGCGCCAGCAGCCTGTGGACAGGGGCCGCAGATACGCAGTATTTT
CASSLWTGAADTQYF
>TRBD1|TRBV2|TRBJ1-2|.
TGTGCCAGCAGGCTGGAAGGGACAGACAGTGGCTATGGCTACACCTTC
CASRLEGTDSGYGYTF
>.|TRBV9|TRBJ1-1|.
TGTGCCAGCAGCGTTCCACCGGAGGGGAACACTGAAGCTTTCTTT
CASSVPPEGNTEAFF
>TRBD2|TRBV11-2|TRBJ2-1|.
TGTGCCAGCAGCAAGGAACTAGCGGGGGGTAACAATGAGCAGTTCTTC
CASSKELAGGNNEQFF
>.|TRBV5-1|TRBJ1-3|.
TGCGCCAGCAGCACCGAGGGTGTCTCTGGAAACACCATATATTTT
CASSTEGVSGNTIYF
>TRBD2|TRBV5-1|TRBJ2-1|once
TGCGCCAGCAGCCGCGGGGGGCAGAATGAGCAGTTCTTC
CASSRGGQNEQFF